Listed here is a single T cell receptor (beta chain). Its antigen is unidentified. The record originates from a study of T-cell memory formation after mild COVID-19. TCRdb used MiXCR to reprocess the 5' RACE reads, holding one entry per CDR3 protein. The sample contains 300,000 or so distinct CDR3 sequences, around 16% of which appear only once. CDR3 size: 12 residues. Trimming removed 6 bases from V and 6 bases from J, with 11 bases in between. Germline CDR1 is SGHRS and CDR2 is YFSETQ. Study-level results: Contracting clones from day 15 to 85 showed balanced CD4/CD8; later expanders favored CD4+.

Sequencing input: PBMCs or a T cell subset sorted from them (not recorded which). This receptor was identified in a man aged 18 to 30 who had mild COVID-19 (a few samples of this study predate the infection). Cell type and time point are not known. The J gene is TRBJ2-3, the V gene TRBV5-1; D is unclear. In DNA, the CDR3 is TGCGCCAGCAAAAAGTACGAGGATACGCAGTATTTT. This gives the protein CASKKYEDTQYF.